This T cell receptor beta chain was documented in a study of T cell changes during pregnancy in multiple sclerosis. This clone was seen only once. TCRdb's table, derived via immunoSEQ multiplex PCR, lists solely in-frame clones and lacks some. The sample contains tens of thousands of clones, 94% of which appear only once. The V gene's germline CDR1 is ENHRY and CDR2 SYGVKD. Trimming shortened V by 2 bases and J by 3 bases, and 7 bases separated the two germline ends. The CDR3 has 13 amino acids. The rearrangement joins TRBV10-3 to TRBJ1-2; D not certain. The material sequenced was peripheral blood, taken in the second trimester of pregnancy. This clonotype originated in a female donor in good health, enrolled as a control in a pregnancy study. CDR3 bases: TGTGCCATCAGTGAGGTGCGGGACTATGGCTACACCTTC. Protein: CAISEVRDYGYTF.